The sequence of this TCR beta chain was determined in a study of T-cell memory formation after mild COVID-19. About the research overall: Largely donor-specific sequence clusters came from a couple of donors. Study-wide results and limits: The study detected some responding clones in pre-infection memory, suggesting cross-reactive memory joined. Contracting clones, day 15 to 85, had balanced CD4/CD8, and later expanders favored CD4+.

Sample barcodes and UMIs were carried by the TCR alpha and TCR beta cDNA libraries that 5'RACE generated with constant-segment primers. MiXCR, run by TCRdb on the 5' RACE reads, gives a single entry per CDR3 protein. The sample lists more than 150,000 distinct CDR3 sequences; roughly 20% were seen once. Germline V gene sequence: CDR1 MNHNY, CDR2 SVGAGI (reference sequence). Trimming took off 8 bases at V and 3 bases at J, with 8 bases between the two ends. The CDR3 has 11 residues. This clonotype turned up a few times. The antigen is undetermined. The TCR originated in a man aged 18 to 30 who had mild COVID-19 (a few samples of this study predate the infection). Cell type and time point are not known. The chain links TRBV6-6 to TRBJ2-7, with D hard to call. Sample: PBMCs or a T cell subset sorted from them (not recorded which). The CDR3 sequence: CASLWDYEQYF. CDR3 DNA: TGTGCCAGCCTCTGGGACTACGAGCAGTACTTC.